Each of the 13 T cell receptor beta chains below was sequenced from the same sample in a study of T-cell memory formation after mild COVID-19. One entry per CDR3 protein, called by TCRdb with MiXCR from the 5' RACE reads. The sample consists of approximately 400,000 distinct CDR3 sequences, about 20% of them appearing once. The sample taken for sequencing was PBMCs or a T cell subset sorted from them (not recorded which). These TCRs come from a man between 18 and 29 years old who had mild COVID-19 (a few samples of this study predate the infection). Cell type and time point are not known.

Only one count was recorded for this clonotype. Given a much more abundant clone one base away, this may be a read error. CDR3 nucleotide sequence: TGCGACAGCAGCGCTACTAGCGGGGGAAACATTCAGTACTTC. Translation: CDSSATSGGNIQYF. The chain is built from TRBV5-1 and TRBJ2-4, with 11 bases aligning to TRBD2. The CDR3 consists of 14 residues. Germline-derived CDR1 and CDR2 are SGHRS and YFSETQ.

This clonotype was seen a few times. The gene calls are TRBV6-5 and TRBJ2-5; D may be TRBD1 or TRBD2 (6 bases each). The CDR3 totals 15 residues. Deletions cut 2 bases from V and 2 bases from J, with 12 bases between. The germline V gene encodes CDR1 MNHEY and CDR2 SVGAGI. The CDR3, as DNA: TGTGCCAGCAGTTACGGAGGGGGACTTCAAGAGACCCAGTACTTC. Protein: CASSYGGGLQETQYF.

Many counts were recorded for this clonotype. The chain links TRBV24-1 to TRBJ2-3, with D possibly TRBD1 on 6 matching bases. CDR1 is KGHDR and CDR2 is SFDVKD in the germline V gene. CDR3 length equals 15 residues. Trimming removed 2 bases at V and 2 bases at J, with 10 bases between. Here the CDR3 DNA reads TGTGCCACCAGTGATTACAGGGAGACCACAGATACGCAGTATTTT. This translates into CATSDYRETTDTQYF.

The chain uses TRBV20-1 and TRBJ1-1; D perhaps matches TRBD1 (5 bases). The CDR3 length is 14 residues. V was trimmed by 0 bases and J by 1 base, leaving 9 bases between them. From germline, CDR1 is DFQATT and CDR2 SNEGSKA (reference sequence). The CDR3: CSARDSGRNTEAFF. The CDR3 DNA follows: TGCAGTGCTAGAGATTCAGGGAGGAACACTGAAGCTTTCTTT.

The table lists this clonotype with a few counts. The chain carries TRBV7-9 and TRBJ2-1, with D maybe TRBD2 (5 bases). The CDR3 has 16 residues. Trimming took off 7 bases at V and 0 bases at J, with 16 bases between the two ends. The V gene's germline CDR1 is SEHNR and CDR2 FQNEAQ (reference sequence). CDR3 DNA: TGTGCCAGCACCTCAGTCCGGGAACCCTCCTACAATGAGCAGTTCTTC. It yields the protein CASTSVREPSYNEQFF.

This clonotype came up a few times. The V and J genes are TRBV14 and TRBJ1-2; the D is unclear. Trimming cost V 0 bases and J 5 bases, with 7 bases left between them. The V gene's germline CDR1 is SGHDN and CDR2 FVKESK. The CDR3 consists of 13 residues. CDR3 sequence reads: CASSQDRMYGYTF. The CDR3 DNA follows: TGTGCCAGCAGCCAAGATAGAATGTATGGCTACACCTTC.

The chain employs TRBV18 and TRBJ1-3; 9 nucleotides agree with TRBD1. The CDR3 sequence is 17 residues long. Germline CDR1 reads KGHSH; CDR2 reads LQKENI. V shed 4 bases, J shed 8 bases, and the junction held 15 bases outside the gene matches. The CDR3 bases are TGTGCCAGCTCACAAAGCCTACCGGGACAGGGAGGTGACACCATATATTTT. This translates into CASSQSLPGQGGDTIYF.

This chain uses TRBV4-3 with TRBJ1-5, with TRBD1 as a possible D gene (5 bases). The germline V gene encodes CDR1 LGHNA and CDR2 YSLEER. V lost 0 bases, J lost 3 bases, and 12 bases lay in between. The CDR3 is 16 amino acids. The CDR3 sequence: CASSQDTRQLNQPQHF. CDR3 coding DNA: TGCGCCAGCAGCCAAGATACGCGACAGCTCAATCAGCCCCAGCATTTT.

The chain employs TRBV20-1 and TRBJ1-5, with 8 positions matching TRBD1. CDR1 and CDR2 (germline): DFQATT, SNEGSKA (reference sequence). The CDR3 spans 14 residues. Germline trimming cut 6 bases from V and 7 bases from J; bases unmatched to any gene: 11. The CDR3 sequence is CSAPPDRVGQPQHF. The CDR3 bases are TGCAGTGCCCCACCGGACAGGGTGGGGCAGCCCCAGCATTTT.

This clonotype occurred a few times. The V and J genes are TRBV24-1 and TRBJ2-5; 8 bases match TRBD2. The ends lost 5 bases at V and 5 bases at J; junction bases unmatched: 9. The CDR3 is 15 residues long. CDR1 is KGHDR and CDR2 is SFDVKD in the germline V gene. The CDR3 sequence is CATSVAGTRGETQYF. The DNA for the CDR3 is TGTGCCACCAGTGTCGCGGGGACTAGAGGGGAGACCCAGTACTTC.

This clonotype was observed a few times. The CDR3 loop is CSAGPQIYTEAFF. The CDR3 nucleotides read TGCAGTGCGGGACCCCAAATCTACACTGAAGCTTTCTTT. J is TRBJ1-1 and V is TRBV20-1; perhaps TRBD1 as D (5 bases). The CDR3 has 13 amino acids. Trimming stripped 6 bases from V and 3 bases from J, with 14 bases between. The germline CDR1 and CDR2 sequences are DFQATT and SNEGSKA (reference sequence).

This clonotype came up many times. The chain is built from TRBV7-2 and TRBJ1-1, with TRBD1 as a possible D gene (5 bases). The CDR3 length is 14 residues. V was clipped by 1 base and J by 4 bases, with 10 bases between them. CDR1 is SGHTA and CDR2 is FQGNSA in the germline V gene. CDR3 DNA sequence: TGTGCCAGCAGCTTAGTAGGGGCGGGCACTGAAGCTTTCTTT. Translating gives CASSLVGAGTEAFF.

The J gene is TRBJ2-1, the V gene TRBV4-2; TRBD1 agrees at 10 bases. This CDR3 is built from 16 residues. V lost 1 base and J lost 2; bases outside the gene matches: 2. CDR1 and CDR2 (germline): LGHNA, YNFKEQ. The chain's CDR3 is CASSQGQGAAYNEQFF. CDR3 nucleotide sequence: TGTGCCAGCAGCCAAGGACAGGGGGCCGCCTACAATGAGCAGTTCTTC.